The text below deals with one T cell receptor beta chain. The antigen is not known. These data come from a study of cytomegalovirus exposure and HLA in healthy donors. Across the whole study: Earlier work reported about 110 million unique TCR beta sequences from some 170 million T cells. Study-wide results and caveats: High specificity and sensitivity for cytomegalovirus status were reported for the classifier.

PCR used 60 Vbeta primers and 13 Jbeta primers. Libraries were prepared by immunoSEQ multiplex PCR; TCRdb keeps only in-frame clonotypes and omits some of them. This sample's clone table lists about 130,000 clones. The germline V gene has CDR1 MDHEN and CDR2 SYDVKM. This CDR3 is 15 amino acids long. J gave up 5 bases and V 6 bases, and 9 bases lay outside the gene matches. This clonotype originated in a man aged 18 to 29 in good health and CMV-seronegative. The chain carries TRBV28 and TRBJ1-4, with 7 nucleotides matching TRBD1. The sample comprised PBMCs. For the CDR3, the DNA is TGTGCCAGCAGCTCCGTTGACAGGGCAAATGAAAAACTGTTTTTT. Encoded protein: CASSSVDRANEKLFF.